This TCR beta chain appears in the sequencing data of a study of blood T cell repertoires in COVID-19. Across the whole study: COVID-19 samples, acute and convalescent, were from the United States, Italy and Spain. T cells, B-cell-depleted T cells, or PBMCs supplied cDNA or gDNA.

The CDR3 has 16 amino acids. J gave up 9 bases and V 5 bases, and 12 bases lay outside the gene matches. Per germline, CDR1 SGHTA and CDR2 FQGTGA. In the authors' methods: The authors estimated nucleated cell counts from reference gene primer amplification. Only in-frame clones appear in the TCRdb table, and some are missing; sequencing was by immunoSEQ multiplex PCR. That table is the source of V, J and clone size, and D and trimming were worked out from the DNA. The data hold roughly 230,000 clones, with approximately 84% observed a single time. Specimen: peripheral blood. This chain joins TRBV7-3 and TRBJ2-1; 11 bases agree with TRBD1. The clonotype was recovered from a man in his fifties with acute or convalescent COVID-19. The CDR3 coding sequence is TGTGCCAGCAGCGGAACGGGACAGGGGGTCGGAAGTGAGCAGTTCTTC. It specifies CASSGTGQGVGSEQFF. Full variable domain (remainder filled in from reference TRBV7-3 and TRBJ2-1): GAGVSQTPSNKVTEKGKYVELRCDPISGHTALYWYRQSLGQGPEFLIYFQGTGAADDSGLPNDRFFAVRPEGSVSTLKIQRTERGDSAVYLCASSGTGQGVGSEQFFGPGTRLTVL.